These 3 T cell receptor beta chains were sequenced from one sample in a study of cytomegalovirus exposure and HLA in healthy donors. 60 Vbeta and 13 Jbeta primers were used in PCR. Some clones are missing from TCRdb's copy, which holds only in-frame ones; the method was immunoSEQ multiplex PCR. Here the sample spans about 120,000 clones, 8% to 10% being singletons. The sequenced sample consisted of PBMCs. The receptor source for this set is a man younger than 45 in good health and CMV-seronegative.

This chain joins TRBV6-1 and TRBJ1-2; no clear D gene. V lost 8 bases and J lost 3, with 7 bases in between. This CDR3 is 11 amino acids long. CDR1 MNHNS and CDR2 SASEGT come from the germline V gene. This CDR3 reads CASARDYGYTF. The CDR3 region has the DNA TGTGCCAGCGCCCGGGACTATGGCTACACCTTC.

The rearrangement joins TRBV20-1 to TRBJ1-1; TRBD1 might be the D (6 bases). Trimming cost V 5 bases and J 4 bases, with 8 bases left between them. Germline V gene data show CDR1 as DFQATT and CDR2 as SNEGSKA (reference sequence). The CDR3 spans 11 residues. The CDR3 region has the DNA TGCAGTGCTTGGACAGCCACTGAAGCTTTCTTT. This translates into CSAWTATEAFF.

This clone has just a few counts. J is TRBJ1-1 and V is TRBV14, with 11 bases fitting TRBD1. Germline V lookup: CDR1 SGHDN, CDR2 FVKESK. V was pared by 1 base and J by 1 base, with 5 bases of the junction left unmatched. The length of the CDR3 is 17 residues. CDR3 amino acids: CASSQVGQGAKNTEAFF. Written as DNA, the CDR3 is TGTGCCAGCAGCCAAGTAGGACAGGGGGCAAAGAACACTGAAGCTTTCTTT.